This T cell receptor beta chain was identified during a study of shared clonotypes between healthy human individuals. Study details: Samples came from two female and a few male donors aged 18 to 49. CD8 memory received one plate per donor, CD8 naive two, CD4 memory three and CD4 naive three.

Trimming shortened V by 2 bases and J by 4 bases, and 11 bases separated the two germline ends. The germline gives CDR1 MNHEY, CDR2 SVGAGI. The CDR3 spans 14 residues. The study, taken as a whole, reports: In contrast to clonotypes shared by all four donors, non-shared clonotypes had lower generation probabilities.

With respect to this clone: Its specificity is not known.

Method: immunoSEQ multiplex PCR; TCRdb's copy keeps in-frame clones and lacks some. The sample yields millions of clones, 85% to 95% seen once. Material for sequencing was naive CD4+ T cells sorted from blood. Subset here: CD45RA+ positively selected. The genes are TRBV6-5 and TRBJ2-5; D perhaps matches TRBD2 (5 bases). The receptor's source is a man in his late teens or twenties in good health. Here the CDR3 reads CASSYGSFGETQYF. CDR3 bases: TGTGCCAGCAGTTACGGGAGCTTCGGAGAGACCCAGTACTTC.